The 2 T cell receptor beta chains listed next were all sequenced from one sample in a study of blood T cell repertoires in COVID-19. Sequenced by immunoSEQ multiplex PCR; TCRdb stores in-frame clones only, minus some. This table holds some 220,000 clones, roughly 80% found once. The source material was peripheral blood. The origin of the receptors is an elderly woman with active or convalescent COVID-19.

V is TRBV5-5 and J is TRBJ1-2, with D possibly matching TRBD1 (6 bases). V shed 2 bases and J shed 4 bases, with 24 bases lying between them. Germline V gives CDR1 SGHKS, CDR2 YYEKEE (reference sequence). The CDR3 totals 18 residues. The CDR3 reads CASSFRPSGGRGGYGYTF. The CDR3 region has the DNA TGTGCCAGCAGCTTTCGGCCGTCCGGAGGCAGGGGCGGCTATGGCTACACCTTC.

In its sample, this clone was seen once. CDR3 bases: TGTGCCAGCAGTGAAAAGGGCCAGGGGGGCAATGAGCAGTTCTTC. It specifies CASSEKGQGGNEQFF. The rearrangement links TRBV2 to TRBJ2-1, with D possibly being TRBD1 (7 bases). V dropped 2 bases and J dropped 6 bases, with 14 bases sitting between them. CDR1 is SNHLY, CDR2 FYNNEI, per germline. The CDR3 covers 15 residues.